Listed below are T cell receptor beta chains from one sample, sequenced in a study of OX40 agonist ivuxolimab in advanced cancers. Only in-frame clones appear in the TCRdb table, and some are missing; sequencing was by immunoSEQ multiplex PCR. The sample consists of 80,000 to 100,000 clones, approximately 90% of them appearing once. This sample comprised CD4+ or CD8+ T cells sorted from blood, obtained in a trial of the OX40 agonist ivuxolimab. The origin of the receptors is an adult with an advanced solid tumor such as melanoma, head and neck, liver or kidney cancer. Both conserved end residues are part of each CDR3. The D gene is left open where the match is weak. A clone size is listed for some rows: how often the clone was seen (once, few, many), or a class if it is expanded.

j_gene: TRBJ1-4
d_gene: -
abundance: -
v_gene: TRBV6-5
CDR3nt: TGTGCCAGCAGTGATCCTGGGAGCGGAAAACTGTTTTTT
CDR3aa: CASSDPGSGKLFF

j_gene: TRBJ1-1
d_gene: -
abundance: once
v_gene: TRBV19
CDR3nt: TGTGCCAGTAGTATAGCGGGAGGGAACACTGAAGCTTTCTTT
CDR3aa: CASSIAGGNTEAFF

j_gene: TRBJ1-5
d_gene: -
abundance: -
v_gene: TRBV10-1
CDR3nt: TGCGCCAGCAGTGGGGGGTACAATCAGCCCCAGCATTTT
CDR3aa: CASSGGYNQPQHF

j_gene: TRBJ2-2
d_gene: -
abundance: -
v_gene: TRBV25-1
CDR3nt: TGTGCCAGCAGTGAACAGGGTCTCACCGGGGAGCTGTTTTTT
CDR3aa: CASSEQGLTGELFF

j_gene: TRBJ1-5
d_gene: -
abundance: -
v_gene: TRBV6-6
CDR3nt: TGTGCCAGCACCCAGTGGGAGGGCAATCAGCCCCAGCATTTT
CDR3aa: CASTQWEGNQPQHF

j_gene: TRBJ2-5
d_gene: TRBD2
abundance: -
v_gene: TRBV7-7
CDR3nt: TGTGCTAGCAGCCCGGGGGGTGGAGAGACCCAGTACTTC
CDR3aa: CASSPGGGETQYF

j_gene: TRBJ2-7
d_gene: TRBD1
abundance: -
v_gene: TRBV7-9
CDR3nt: TGTGCCAGCAGCTTAGGGGACAGGGGATCATGGGAGCAGTACTTC
CDR3aa: CASSLGDRGSWEQYF

j_gene: TRBJ2-1
d_gene: TRBD1
abundance: -
v_gene: TRBV11-2
CDR3nt: TGTGCCAGCAGCTTGGACAGGGCCAATGAGCAGTTCTTC
CDR3aa: CASSLDRANEQFF

j_gene: TRBJ2-7
d_gene: -
abundance: once
v_gene: TRBV29-1
CDR3nt: TGCAGCGTTGCTGGGTCGACCGGGACGCTCTCCTACGAGCAGTACTTC
CDR3aa: CSVAGSTGTLSYEQYF

j_gene: TRBJ2-2
d_gene: -
abundance: -
v_gene: TRBV6-5
CDR3nt: TGTGCCAGCAGTTACGGGCGGAGGCCGAACACCGGGGAGCTGTTTTTT
CDR3aa: CASSYGRRPNTGELFF

j_gene: TRBJ2-5
d_gene: -
abundance: -
v_gene: TRBV6-6
CDR3nt: TGTGCCAGCAGCCTACAGGGAGCCCAAGAGACCCAGTACTTC
CDR3aa: CASSLQGAQETQYF

j_gene: TRBJ2-5
d_gene: TRBD1
abundance: once
v_gene: TRBV9
CDR3nt: TGTGCCAGCAACAAGGGACAGACTCAAGAGACCCAGTACTTC
CDR3aa: CASNKGQTQETQYF

j_gene: TRBJ2-1
d_gene: -
abundance: -
v_gene: TRBV7-3
CDR3nt: TGTGCCAGCAGCTTAAGCCGCTCGGGGAATGAGCAGTTCTTC
CDR3aa: CASSLSRSGNEQFF

j_gene: TRBJ2-7
d_gene: -
abundance: -
v_gene: TRBV29-1
CDR3nt: TGCAGCGCCAGACAGACCGTTGTCGGCGAGCAGTACTTC
CDR3aa: CSARQTVVGEQYF

j_gene: TRBJ2-7
d_gene: -
abundance: -
v_gene: TRBV6-1
CDR3nt: TGTGCCAGCAGCGAAAGGGGCTACGAGCAGTACTTC
CDR3aa: CASSERGYEQYF

j_gene: TRBJ1-1
d_gene: -
abundance: -
v_gene: TRBV18
CDR3nt: TGTGCCAGCTCACCACCCCATGGGGGGGCGACTGAAGCTTTCTTT
CDR3aa: CASSPPHGGATEAFF

j_gene: TRBJ2-3
d_gene: TRBD2
abundance: -
v_gene: TRBV7-3
CDR3nt: TGTGCCAGCAGCTTAACTAGCGGGGGGCCTAAAGCGCAGTATTTT
CDR3aa: CASSLTSGGPKAQYF

j_gene: TRBJ2-5
d_gene: -
abundance: -
v_gene: TRBV18
CDR3nt: TGTGCCAGCTCACCTGAGGCGTTTAACGGACTTCAAGAGACCCAGTACTTC
CDR3aa: CASSPEAFNGLQETQYF

j_gene: TRBJ1-4
d_gene: -
abundance: -
v_gene: TRBV10-3
CDR3nt: TGTGCCATCAGTGCCGCAGAGAATGAAAAACTGTTTTTT
CDR3aa: CAISAAENEKLFF

j_gene: TRBJ2-7
d_gene: -
abundance: -
v_gene: TRBV7-2
CDR3nt: TGTGCCAGCAGCTCCACGGGCTACGAGCAGTACTTC
CDR3aa: CASSSTGYEQYF

j_gene: TRBJ1-2
d_gene: -
abundance: -
v_gene: TRBV6-6
CDR3nt: TGTGCCAGCAATACCGACAGTGGTAGTGGCTACACCTTC
CDR3aa: CASNTDSGSGYTF

j_gene: TRBJ2-7
d_gene: -
abundance: -
v_gene: TRBV6-5
CDR3nt: TGTGCCAGCAGTTACTCTTTGGGGCGCGAGCAGTACTTC
CDR3aa: CASSYSLGREQYF

j_gene: TRBJ2-7
d_gene: TRBD2
abundance: -
v_gene: TRBV9
CDR3nt: TGTGCCAGCAGCGTAGCGGCGGGAGGTATCCACGAGCAGTACTTC
CDR3aa: CASSVAAGGIHEQYF

j_gene: TRBJ2-5
d_gene: -
abundance: -
v_gene: TRBV7-6
CDR3nt: TGTGCCAGCAGCTCCCCCGCCCAAGAGACCCAGTACTTC
CDR3aa: CASSSPAQETQYF

j_gene: TRBJ1-1
d_gene: -
abundance: -
v_gene: TRBV5-6
CDR3nt: TGTGCCAGCGGGACATGGGTCGGGGCTGAAGCTTTCTTT
CDR3aa: CASGTWVGAEAFF

j_gene: TRBJ2-5
d_gene: TRBD1
abundance: -
v_gene: TRBV2
CDR3nt: TGTGCCAGTCAAGCGGACAGGGGACTTGGCGAGACCCAGTACTTC
CDR3aa: CASQADRGLGETQYF

j_gene: TRBJ2-7
d_gene: TRBD1
abundance: -
v_gene: TRBV6-1
CDR3nt: TGTGCCAGCAGTAAGGACAGGAATTCCTACGAGCAGTACTTC
CDR3aa: CASSKDRNSYEQYF

j_gene: TRBJ1-6
d_gene: TRBD1
abundance: -
v_gene: TRBV6-6
CDR3nt: TGTGCCAGCAGTTACTCACAGGGGAAAGATTCACCCCTCCACTTT
CDR3aa: CASSYSQGKDSPLHF

j_gene: TRBJ1-1
d_gene: -
abundance: few
v_gene: TRBV6-5
CDR3nt: TGTGCCAGCAGTTTGTCAGCTAGGAACACTGAAGCTTTCTTT
CDR3aa: CASSLSARNTEAFF

j_gene: TRBJ1-5
d_gene: TRBD1
abundance: -
v_gene: TRBV19
CDR3nt: TGTGCCAGTAGTATAGAAACCGGGACAGGGAATCAGCCCCAGCATTTT
CDR3aa: CASSIETGTGNQPQHF

j_gene: TRBJ2-7
d_gene: -
abundance: -
v_gene: TRBV6-6
CDR3nt: TGTGCCAGCAAGGGTCGGGGGTCCTACGAGCAGTACTTC
CDR3aa: CASKGRGSYEQYF

j_gene: TRBJ2-3
d_gene: TRBD2
abundance: -
v_gene: TRBV5-4
CDR3nt: TGTGCCAGCAGTCGGACTAGCGGGGGGCCAGATACGCAGTATTTT
CDR3aa: CASSRTSGGPDTQYF

j_gene: TRBJ2-3
d_gene: -
abundance: -
v_gene: TRBV4-2
CDR3nt: TGTGCCAGCAGCGCGGGGACTTCTCGAGATACGCAGTATTTT
CDR3aa: CASSAGTSRDTQYF

j_gene: TRBJ1-2
d_gene: -
abundance: -
v_gene: TRBV27
CDR3nt: TGTGCCAGCAGTCGGACAGCCTACTATGGCTACACCTTC
CDR3aa: CASSRTAYYGYTF

j_gene: TRBJ2-7
d_gene: -
abundance: -
v_gene: TRBV11-2
CDR3nt: TGTGCCAGCAGCTTCGATCAGGTGAACCACGAGCAGTACTTC
CDR3aa: CASSFDQVNHEQYF

j_gene: TRBJ2-7
d_gene: TRBD2
abundance: -
v_gene: TRBV5-4
CDR3nt: TGTGCCAGCAGCCCACCGTCTAGCGGGGGAGCGACCTACGAGCAGTACTTC
CDR3aa: CASSPPSSGGATYEQYF

j_gene: TRBJ2-3
d_gene: -
abundance: -
v_gene: TRBV7-9
CDR3nt: TGTGCCAGCAGCTCCATAGCTTCAGATACGCAGTATTTT
CDR3aa: CASSSIASDTQYF

j_gene: TRBJ1-2
d_gene: -
abundance: -
v_gene: TRBV7-9
CDR3nt: TGTGCCAGCAGCGCCAGGGATGGGTATGGCTACACCTTC
CDR3aa: CASSARDGYGYTF

j_gene: TRBJ2-7
d_gene: TRBD2
abundance: few
v_gene: TRBV6-5
CDR3nt: TGTGCCAGCAGTTACGCAGCGGGAGAGTACGAGCAGTACTTC
CDR3aa: CASSYAAGEYEQYF

j_gene: TRBJ2-6
d_gene: TRBD1
abundance: once
v_gene: TRBV19
CDR3nt: TGTGCCAGTGGACAGGGTCTCTCTGGGGCCAACGTCCTGACTTTC
CDR3aa: CASGQGLSGANVLTF

j_gene: TRBJ1-4
d_gene: TRBD1
abundance: few
v_gene: TRBV6-1
CDR3nt: TGTGCCAGCAGTTCCGGGACAGGGTTGGGAAAACTGTTTTTT
CDR3aa: CASSSGTGLGKLFF

j_gene: TRBJ1-1
d_gene: -
abundance: once
v_gene: TRBV11-3
CDR3nt: TGTGCCAGCAGCTTAAACACTGAAGCTTTCTTT
CDR3aa: CASSLNTEAFF

j_gene: TRBJ1-3
d_gene: -
abundance: -
v_gene: TRBV6-6
CDR3nt: TGTGCCAGCAGCCCCCGGGACAACTCTGGAAACACCATATATTTT
CDR3aa: CASSPRDNSGNTIYF

j_gene: TRBJ2-1
d_gene: -
abundance: once
v_gene: TRBV13
CDR3nt: TGTGCCAGCAGCTTAGGACGACCGGGTGTCGAGCAGTTCTTC
CDR3aa: CASSLGRPGVEQFF

j_gene: TRBJ1-3
d_gene: -
abundance: -
v_gene: TRBV10-1
CDR3nt: TGCGCCAGCAAACCAGAGGCTGGAAACACCATATATTTT
CDR3aa: CASKPEAGNTIYF

j_gene: TRBJ2-7
d_gene: TRBD1
abundance: -
v_gene: TRBV6-1
CDR3nt: TGTGCCAGCAGTGAACAGGGGGCGTCGGGCGAGCAGTACTTC
CDR3aa: CASSEQGASGEQYF

j_gene: TRBJ2-3
d_gene: TRBD1
abundance: -
v_gene: TRBV5-6
CDR3nt: TGTGCCAGCAGCCAGACGGACAGGCTGTCCACAGATACGCAGTATTTT
CDR3aa: CASSQTDRLSTDTQYF

j_gene: TRBJ2-3
d_gene: -
abundance: -
v_gene: TRBV10-1
CDR3nt: TGCGCCAGCAGTGAAATAGCAGGACATAGCACAGATACGCAGTATTTT
CDR3aa: CASSEIAGHSTDTQYF

j_gene: TRBJ1-3
d_gene: -
abundance: -
v_gene: TRBV7-6
CDR3nt: TGTGCCAGCAGCCTGTCCGGGGGAAACACCATATATTTT
CDR3aa: CASSLSGGNTIYF